This T cell receptor (beta chain) is from a study of T cells in Graves' hyperthyroidism and ophthalmopathy. This clonotype appeared many times. This CDR3 has 12 amino acids. V was clipped by 5 bases and J by 3 bases, with 7 bases between them. The germline V gene encodes CDR1 SNHLY and CDR2 FYNNEI. The patients, who ranged from 18 to 65 in age, presented with newly diagnosed hyperthyroidism lasting under 2 months. The source material, RNA transcripts, was used to amplify TCR beta CDR3 regions. In the first-round RT-PCR of the TCR CDR3, the HTBI primer set was used. MiXCR was run by TCRdb on the multiplex PCR reads, yielding one entry per CDR3 protein. The profile shows around 300,000 distinct CDR3 sequences, about 16% of them singletons.

This chain joins TRBV2 and TRBJ1-1; D perhaps matches TRBD1 (5 bases). The sample taken for sequencing was blood. This sequence originates from a woman aged 50 to 60 with Graves' hyperthyroidism that later progressed to Graves' ophthalmopathy. For the CDR3, the DNA is TGTGCCAGCAGTCGGGACGACACTGAAGCTTTCTTT. Translated, it gives CASSRDDTEAFF.